Sequencing of this TCR beta chain was carried out in a study of tissue T cells after allogeneic stem cell transplantation. V shed 5 bases and J shed 5 bases, with 18 bases lying between them. This CDR3 contains 15 residues. Germline assignment: CDR1 SGHTA and CDR2 FQGNSA. Only in-frame clones appear in the TCRdb table, and some are missing; sequencing was by immunoSEQ multiplex PCR. The repertoire includes approximately 45,000 clones, approximately 92% of them detected once, and around 3.8% sits in the top ten. The TCR comes from a woman aged 40 to 75 who later had graft-versus-host disease after an allogeneic stem cell transplant. This specimen was blood, taken before transplantation. The chain is built from TRBV7-2 and TRBJ2-5, with D tentatively TRBD1 (5 bases). CDR3 in DNA: TGTGCCAGCAGCCCCTGGGCAGGGCGGCGGGAGACCCAGTACTTC. It codes for CASSPWAGRRETQYF.